This T cell receptor beta chain is from a study of naive and memory T cell subsets. Notes on the study in general: In naive cells, over 95% of TCR sequences were seen only once. A few larger clonotypes appeared in naive repertoires, especially CD8, possibly memory cells re-expressing CD45RA.

V was clipped by 6 bases and J by 8 bases, with 11 bases between them. Germline loops: CDR1 MNHEY, CDR2 SVGAGI. The CDR3 is 12 residues long. Overnight CMV lysate stimulation of fresh PBMCs defined donor CMV status by CD4+ IFNgamma. This clonotype was recorded at least ten times. The antigen is unknown. An equimolar mix of two oligonucleotides served as the beta constant-region primer for TRBC1 and TRBC2. Four rounds of PCR amplified the ligated cDNA using nested alpha and beta constant-region primers plus SP2. TCRdb redid the calling of the UMI-ligation and nested PCR reads with MiXCR, one entry per CDR3 protein. This repertoire shows more than 95,000 distinct CDR3 sequences, roughly 15% found once; its top ten account for 2.5% to 3%.

The receptor was isolated from a human donor in good health. V usage is TRBV6-5 and J usage is TRBJ2-1; unclear D gene. The specimen was naive CD8+ T cells from blood. The CDR3 DNA reads as TGTGCCAGCAGCCAGGTTAGGGATGAGCAGTTCTTC. It is translated as CASSQVRDEQFF.